Described below is a single T cell receptor beta chain sequence and its context. This clonotype was counted only a few times. This receptor's antigen is unknown. Per-base quality was not reported, and no clone a single base away is much larger than it. The record originates from a study of patients and donors after allogeneic stem cell transplantation (TCRdb year 2020). The CDR3 starts with the cysteine, ends with the phenylalanine, and has 13 residues. Just CDR3 DNA is preserved here, 39 bases in frame from base 1. V is clipped by 7 bases and J by 9 bases, and the sequence between their germline boundaries is 16 bases long. The library came from RT-PCR. TCRdb lists the instrument as NextSeq 550. Using fastp at Q25 and MiXCR, TCRdb reprocessed the public reads and kept productive beta chains. All rows with the same CDR3 protein become a single entry with the most common DNA and genes. Across this sample there are roughly 880,000 distinct CDR3 sequences, with roughly 17% seen only once. Clones ranked in the top ten supply 5% to 6.5% of the sample.

Rearrangement joined TRBV12-3 or TRBV12-4 to TRBJ2-1; the D gene is perhaps TRBD1 or TRBD2, as each covers 6 bases. The sample consisted of blood, either unsorted or a sorted T cell fraction (not recorded which). This clonotype was sampled from a human donor who was either an allogeneic HSCT recipient or a stem cell or donor lymphocyte infusion donor (not recorded which). It is not recorded whose cells these are; they may come from a transplant donor. DNA sequence: TGTGCCAGCATTCCCGGGGGCTACGGTGAGCAGTTCTTC. This gives the protein CASIPGGYGEQFF.